The clone carrying this TCR beta chain was recorded at least ten times. Its specificity is unknown. The source of the sample is a study of T cells in Graves' hyperthyroidism and ophthalmopathy. The overall study: Blood from the periphery was taken at initial diagnosis, before any treatment. Whole-study findings and limits: Ophthalmopathy could be told apart from stable hyperthyroidism with a 13 V-J model.

The V gene lost 5 bases and the J gene lost 4 bases, with 2 bases spanning the gap. Germline V gene lookup returns CDR1 LNHNV and CDR2 YYDKDF (reference sequence). This CDR3 has 11 residues. It was RNA transcripts that yielded the amplified TCR beta CDR3 regions. TCR CDR3 regions were first amplified by RT-PCR with HTBI primers. From the multiplex PCR reads, TCRdb called clonotypes with MiXCR, one entry per CDR3 protein. The table has about half a million distinct CDR3 sequences, approximately 25% seen once; the top ten hold 10% to 12%. Diagnoses used clinical symptoms, serum thyroxine and TRAb, thyroid ultrasound and orbital computed tomography. The source of the PBMCs was 8.5 to 10 ml of fresh peripheral blood.

The rearrangement links TRBV15 to TRBJ2-2; no clear D gene. The sequence was obtained from a woman aged 25 to 39 with Graves' ophthalmopathy. The sequencing sample was made of blood. For the CDR3, the DNA is TGTGCCACCAGCTTCACCGGGGAGCTGTTTTTT. Translated, it gives CATSFTGELFF.